The T cell receptor beta chain under discussion was sequenced for a study of blood T cell repertoires in COVID-19. For the study at large: Samples came from the United States, Italy and Spain, spanning acute and convalescent COVID-19. Sample material is recorded as cDNA or gDNA derived from T cells, B-cell-depleted T cells, or PBMCs.

In the study's own analysis: Using reference gene primer amplification, nucleated cell counts were estimated. Libraries were prepared by immunoSEQ multiplex PCR; TCRdb keeps only in-frame clonotypes and omits some of them. Clonal size and the V and J genes are those of that table, whereas D and trimming came from the DNA. The repertoire holds 190,000 or so clones, with approximately 82% as singletons. This receptor was taken from a man aged 45 to 65 with active or convalescent COVID-19. Sequenced sample: peripheral blood.

The CDR3 DNA follows: TGTGCCAGCATTACGCGGGGGACCGTCGACTACAATGAGCAGTTCTTC. Translated: CASITRGTVDYNEQFF. The rearrangement links TRBV28 to TRBJ2-1; 7 positions agree with TRBD2. The V segment lost 7 bases and the J segment 3 bases; nucleotides outside the gene matches: 12. Germline CDR1 MDHEN, CDR2 SYDVKM. This CDR3 has 16 amino acids.